This TCR beta chain was recovered during a study of T-cell memory formation after mild COVID-19. About the study: Clustering of TCRs was largely donor specific. Notes on the study in general: Pre-infection memory showed some responding clones, and this suggested that cross-reactive memory joined. For second-wave clones that peaked at day 37, SARS-CoV-2 specificity went unverified.

Concerning this clonotype itself: The antigen is not known.

5'RACE primed from the constant segment yielded TCR alpha and TCR beta cDNA libraries bearing sample barcodes and UMIs. TCRdb called the 5' RACE reads again in MiXCR, with one record for every CDR3 protein. The sample carries hundreds of thousands of distinct CDR3 sequences, over 15% recorded once. Sequencing was performed on PBMCs or a T cell subset sorted from them (not recorded which). This receptor was taken from a man aged 18 to 30 who had mild COVID-19 (a few samples of this study predate the infection). Cell type and time point are not known.

This CDR3 reads CASSIKGIRDTGELFF. The CDR3 DNA reads as TGTGCCAGTAGTATTAAGGGTATCCGGGACACCGGGGAGCTGTTTTTT. The rearrangement links TRBV19 to TRBJ2-2; D unresolved. V dropped 3 bases and J dropped 3 bases, with 14 bases sitting between them. CDR3 length: 16 amino acids. Looked up from germline, CDR1 is LNHDA and CDR2 is SQIVND (reference sequence).